This TCR beta chain was documented in a study of cytomegalovirus exposure and HLA in healthy donors. Across the study: The study placed 80% to 85% of its roughly 410 genotyped donors in the Caucasian-associated ancestry cluster.

On this clone: Its antigen is currently unknown.

The V and J ends lost 7 bases and 0 bases, in that order; junction bases with no gene match: 5. Per germline, CDR1 MNHEY and CDR2 SVGAGI. The CDR3 is 15 amino acids. Study results and caveats: Available immune exposure information was restricted to CMV serostatus only. TCR beta sequences numbering under 20,000 were associated with HLA alleles at 0.05 false discovery rate in a later analysis. Several V segments, TRBV6-2 and TRBV6-3 among them, could not be told apart and were dropped.

PCR was performed using 60 Vbeta and 13 Jbeta primers. Sequencing used immunoSEQ multiplex PCR; TCRdb keeps in-frame clones, though not all of them. The table records about 140,000 clones, around 80% of them present only once. Sequenced: PBMCs. The receptor's source is a man in his forties or fifties in good health and CMV-seropositive. This sequence joins TRBV6-5 and TRBJ2-2, with 7 bases fitting TRBD1. CDR3 sequence reads: CASTGTATNTGELFF. The CDR3 nucleotides read TGTGCCAGCACCGGGACAGCTACGAACACCGGGGAGCTGTTTTTT.